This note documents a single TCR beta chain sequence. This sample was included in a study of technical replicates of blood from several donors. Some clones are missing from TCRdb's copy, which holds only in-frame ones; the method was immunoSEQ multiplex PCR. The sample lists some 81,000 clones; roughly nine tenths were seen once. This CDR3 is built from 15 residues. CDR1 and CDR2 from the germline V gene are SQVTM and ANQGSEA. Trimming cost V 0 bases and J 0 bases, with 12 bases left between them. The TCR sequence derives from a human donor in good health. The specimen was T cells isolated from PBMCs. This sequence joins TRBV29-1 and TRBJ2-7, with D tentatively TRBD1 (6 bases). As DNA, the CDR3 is TGCAGCGTTGAAGACAGGGGCAAGAGCTCCTACGAGCAGTACTTC. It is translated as CSVEDRGKSSYEQYF.